Below, one TCR beta chain is given with its context. CDR1 and CDR2 (germline): MDHEN, SYDVKM. CDR3 length: 16 residues. The source of the sample is a study of CD8 T cells in cerebrospinal fluid in Alzheimer's disease. Study details: Two single-cell methods, plate-based nested PCR and droplet-based sequencing, assessed CSF clonal expansion.

One entry per CDR3 protein, without DNA, is what TCRdb gives after re-calling the 10x single-cell sequencing reads. Across under 800 distinct CDR3 sequences, the top ten clones capture about 30% of the sample. Specimen: cerebrospinal fluid. This TCR was sampled from a human donor with Alzheimer's disease. The rearrangement links TRBV28 to TRBJ1-6; TCRdb designates TRBD1, a call that cannot be tested without DNA. CDR3 protein: CASSFLPGTYNSPLHF. Full variable domain (outside the CDR3, taken from reference TRBV28 and TRBJ1-6): DVKVTQSSRYLVKRTGEKVFLECVQDMDHENMFWYRQDPGLGLRLIYFSYDVKMKEKGDIPEGYSVSREKKERFSLILESASTNQTSMYLCASSFLPGTYNSPLHFGNGTRLTVT.